This TCR beta chain appears in the sequencing data of a study of blood T cells in healthy people across ages. Alongside a J-beta primer mix, a sample-barcoded 5' primer served in a second PCR lasting 7 to 11 cycles. Every cDNA molecule bore a tag from a template-switch adaptor containing 12 random nucleotides. TCRdb fed the 5' RACE reads into MiXCR, producing one record per CDR3 protein. Of about 760,000 distinct CDR3 sequences in the sample, roughly 56% were seen once. Study-wide results and limits: Age showed a roughly linear inverse relationship with TCR beta diversity per million T cells. A strong correlation between TCR beta diversity and naive T cell percentage was seen.

About this clonotype itself: The target antigen is unknown.

The individuals who served as donors were healthy Caucasians living in Russia, aged about 6 to 100. Germline loops: CDR1 SEHNR, CDR2 FQNEAQ (reference sequence). This CDR3 comprises 15 residues. The V gene lost 5 bases and the J gene lost 1 base, with 13 bases spanning the gap. The chain joins TRBV7-9 to TRBJ2-3; D unresolved. This TCR came from a man in his forties or fifties in good health. Specimen: blood. CDR3 in DNA: TGTGCCAGCAGCCATAGGGAACCCGGCACAGATACGCAGTATTTT. This gives the protein CASSHREPGTDTQYF.